This TCR beta chain is drawn from a study of shared clonotypes between healthy human individuals. Using immunoSEQ multiplex PCR, the repertoire was profiled, and TCRdb retains in-frame clones only, with some absent. The table includes about 610,000 clones, roughly 96% detected once. About this clone: Its specificity is not known.

Whole-study findings and limits: The expectation was that sequencing depth would affect clonotype sharing among donors.

CD45RO-negative cells were positively selected for CCR7, leaving out terminally differentiated effector memory CD45RA+ cells. The germline CDR1 and CDR2 sequences are SEHNR and FQNEAQ (reference sequence). This CDR3 is 15 amino acids long. Trimming took 5 bases from V and 6 from J, leaving 17 bases between them. This clonotype was sampled from a woman aged 25 to 39 in good health. The sample was naive CD8+ T cells sorted from blood. The chain is built from TRBV7-9 and TRBJ2-1; D is possibly TRBD1 or TRBD2 (5 bases each). The chain's CDR3 is CASSQSRDPGNEQFF. The CDR3, as DNA: TGTGCCAGCAGCCAAAGTCGGGACCCCGGCAATGAGCAGTTCTTC.